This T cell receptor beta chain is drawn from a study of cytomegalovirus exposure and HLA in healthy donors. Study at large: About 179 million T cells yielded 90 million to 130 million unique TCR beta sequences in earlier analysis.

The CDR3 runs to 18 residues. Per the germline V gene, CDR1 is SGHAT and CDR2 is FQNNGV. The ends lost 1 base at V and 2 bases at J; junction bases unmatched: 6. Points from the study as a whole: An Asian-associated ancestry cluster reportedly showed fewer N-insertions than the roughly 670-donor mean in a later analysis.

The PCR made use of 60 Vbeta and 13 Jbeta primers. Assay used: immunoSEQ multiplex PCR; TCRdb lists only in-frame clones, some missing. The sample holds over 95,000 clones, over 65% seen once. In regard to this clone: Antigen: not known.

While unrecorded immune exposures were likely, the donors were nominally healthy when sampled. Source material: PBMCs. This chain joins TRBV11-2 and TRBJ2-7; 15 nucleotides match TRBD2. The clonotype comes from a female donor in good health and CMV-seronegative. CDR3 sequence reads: CASSLASRTSGGAYEQYF. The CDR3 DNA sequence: TGTGCCAGCAGCTTAGCCTCGAGGACTAGCGGGGGGGCCTACGAGCAGTACTTC.